This T cell receptor beta chain was retrieved from a study of cytotoxic CD8 clonotypes in ibrutinib-treated CLL. V lost 1 base and J lost 0, with 9 bases in between. CDR3 size: 16 residues. Germline V gene data show CDR1 as LGHNA and CDR2 as YNFKEQ. About 2.2 micrograms of genomic DNA, which was extracted from cryopreserved PBMCs, served as the material used for the TCR beta libraries. Comment on this clone: Its antigen is as yet unknown.

Study-level findings and limits: Age-matched healthy donor levels were exceeded by baseline clonality, which tracked circulating CD8+ T-cell counts.

Repertoires were generated with immunoSEQ multiplex PCR, while TCRdb's copy carries only in-frame clones and drops some. This sample has some 130,000 clones, with 76% found just once. The input for sequencing was PBMCs, taken after 24 months of ibrutinib treatment. The sequence was collected from a human donor with chronic lymphocytic leukemia. V gene TRBV4-2 combines with J gene TRBJ1-4; no definite D call. The CDR3 DNA is TGTGCCAGCAGCCAAGTGGGTGGCCCAACTAATGAAAAACTGTTTTTT. Translating it yields CASSQVGGPTNEKLFF.